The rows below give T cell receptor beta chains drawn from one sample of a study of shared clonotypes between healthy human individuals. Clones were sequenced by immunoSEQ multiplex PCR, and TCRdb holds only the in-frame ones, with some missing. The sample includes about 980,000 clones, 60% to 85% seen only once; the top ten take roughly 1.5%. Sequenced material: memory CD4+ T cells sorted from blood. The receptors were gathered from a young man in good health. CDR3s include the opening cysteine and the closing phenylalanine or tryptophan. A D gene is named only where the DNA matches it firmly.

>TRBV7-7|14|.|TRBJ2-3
CASSRSGPTDTQYF
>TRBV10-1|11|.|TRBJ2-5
CASSAGETQYF
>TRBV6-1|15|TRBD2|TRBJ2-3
CASIGIAGGTDTQYF
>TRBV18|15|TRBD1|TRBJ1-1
CASSPLRTGGTEAFF
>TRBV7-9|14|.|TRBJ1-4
CASSIAGQSEKLFF
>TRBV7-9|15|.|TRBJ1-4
CASSLASLLNEKLFF
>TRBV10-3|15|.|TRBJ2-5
CAISESRTPSQTQYF
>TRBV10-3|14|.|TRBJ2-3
CAISAGHLTDTQYF
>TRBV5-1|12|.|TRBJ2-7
CASSLASYEQYF
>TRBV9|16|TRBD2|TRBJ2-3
CASSAASGDSTDTQYF
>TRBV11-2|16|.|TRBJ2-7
CASSLAISRYLDEQYF
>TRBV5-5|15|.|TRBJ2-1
CASSLGGHPSDEQFF
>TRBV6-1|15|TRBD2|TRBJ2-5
CATYEGRTSRETQYF
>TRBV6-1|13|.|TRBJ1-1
CASIRPRNTEAFF
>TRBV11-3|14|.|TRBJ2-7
CASSLVPSGGEQYF
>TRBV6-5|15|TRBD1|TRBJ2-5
CASSYSGTGRETQYF
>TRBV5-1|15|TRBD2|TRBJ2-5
CASAGLAGDKETQYF
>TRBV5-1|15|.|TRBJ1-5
CASSFSSGIDQPQHF
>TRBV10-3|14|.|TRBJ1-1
CAISVTGKNTEAFF
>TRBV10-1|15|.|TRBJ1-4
CASRETGATNEKLFF
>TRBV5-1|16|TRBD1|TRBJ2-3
CASRPTGTGGTDTQYF
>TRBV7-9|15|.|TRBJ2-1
CASSSRAPVLNEQFF
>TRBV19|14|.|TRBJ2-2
CASSPSGATGELFF
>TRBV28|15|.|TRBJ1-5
CASSLFGRVGQPQHF
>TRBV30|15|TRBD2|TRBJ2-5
CAWTTSGRAWETQYF
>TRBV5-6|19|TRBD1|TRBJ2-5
CASSSPTGGTGVFQETQYF
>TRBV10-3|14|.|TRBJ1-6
CAISPTGTNSPLHF
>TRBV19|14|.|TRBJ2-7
CASGVGTASYEQYF
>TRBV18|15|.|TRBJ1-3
CASSPGRTSGNTIYF
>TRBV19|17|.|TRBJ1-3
CASSMSGRTLSGNTIYF
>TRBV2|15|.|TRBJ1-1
CASSEWWGPHTEAFF
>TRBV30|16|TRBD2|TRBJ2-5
CAWSGASGGPGETQYF
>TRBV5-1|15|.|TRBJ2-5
CASSLTGHRVETQYF
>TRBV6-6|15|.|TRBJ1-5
CASNPQGVGNQPQHF
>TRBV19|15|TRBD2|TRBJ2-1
CASSISSGRGNEQFF
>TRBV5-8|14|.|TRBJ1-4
CASSSYLANEKLFF